These 18 T cell receptor beta chains were all obtained from the same sample, sequenced in a study of T cell repertoires in cytomegalovirus infection. TCRdb re-analysed the reads in MiXCR, keeping a single row per CDR3 protein. The data contain some 560,000 distinct CDR3 sequences, 40% of them singletons. No cognate antigen is known for these TCRs. Sequenced material: cultured PBMCs, taken from culture after CMV antigen stimulation. The origin of the receptors is a human donor in good health (CMV status not recorded). Some clones in this sample may be carry-over from other donors' samples.

The rearrangement links TRBV11-2 to TRBJ2-2, with TRBD1 matching over 8 bases. The germline CDR1 and CDR2 sequences are SGHAT and FQNNGV. J lost 8 bases, V lost 5 bases, and 19 bases had no gene match. CDR3 length equals 18 residues. The CDR3: CASSPRWSGQGPKGELFF. In nucleotides, the CDR3 is TGTGCCAGCAGCCCCCGTTGGTCTGGACAGGGTCCCAAAGGGGAGCTGTTTTTT. Full variable domain (rest looked up from reference TRBV11-2 and TRBJ2-2): EAGVAQSPRYKIIEKRQSVAFWCNPISGHATLYWYQQILGQGPKLLIQFQNNGVVDDSQLPKDRFSAERLKGVDSTLKIQPAKLEDSAVYLCASSPRWSGQGPKGELFFGEGSRLTVL.

The chain carries TRBV27 and TRBJ1-1, with D tentatively TRBD1 (5 bases). The V gene's germline CDR1 is MNHEY and CDR2 SMNVEV (reference sequence). With 5 bases removed from V and 0 bases from J, the gap between germline ends came to 7 bases. The CDR3 has 13 residues. CDR3 protein: CASSDSLNTEAFF. As DNA, the CDR3 is TGTGCCAGCAGTGACAGTTTGAACACTGAAGCTTTCTTT.

The sample holds a few counts of this clonotype. V usage is TRBV11-2 and J usage is TRBJ1-1; D is unresolved. Per the germline V gene, CDR1 is SGHAT and CDR2 is FQNNGV. This CDR3 spans 16 amino acids. Trimming left V 5 bases short and J 5 bases short, with 21 bases between. CDR3 sequence reads: CASSRLRRSAGTEAFF. Here the CDR3 DNA reads TGTGCCAGCAGCCGACTCAGGCGGAGCGCGGGTACTGAAGCTTTCTTT.

V gene TRBV6-5 combines with J gene TRBJ2-3, with D uncertain. V lost 0 bases to trimming and J lost 3 bases, with 16 bases between them. The CDR3 loop spans 17 amino acids. Germline lookup yields CDR1 MNHEY and CDR2 SVGAGI. This CDR3 reads CASSYSKGRPGTDTQYF. The CDR3 region has the DNA TGTGCCAGCAGTTACTCGAAAGGGCGCCCCGGGACAGATACGCAGTATTTT.

The rearrangement uses TRBV25-1 and TRBJ1-1; a weak D match, TRBD1 (5 bases). V was clipped by 7 bases and J by 7 bases, with 16 bases between them. This CDR3 is 13 amino acids long. Germline V gene data show CDR1 as MGHDK and CDR2 as SYGVNS. The CDR3 DNA reads as TGTGCCAGCACGCCATTTGGGGGAGTTGAAGCTTTCTTT. It is translated as CASTPFGGVEAFF.

This clonotype has only a few counts. J is TRBJ2-1 and V is TRBV18; unclear D gene. This CDR3 is built from 17 residues. CDR1 and CDR2 (germline): KGHSH, LQKENI. The germline V and J ends were trimmed by 3 bases and 4 bases, with 19 bases remaining between them. CDR3 sequence reads: CASSPSFVIGSYNEQFF. CDR3 nucleotides: TGTGCCAGCTCACCGTCCTTCGTTATAGGGTCTTACAATGAGCAGTTCTTC.

The chain joins TRBV29-1 to TRBJ2-1; no reliable D call. V was trimmed by 4 bases and J by 7 bases, leaving 11 bases between them. The CDR3 length is 12 residues. Germline V lookup: CDR1 SQVTM, CDR2 ANQGSEA. CDR3 loop: CSVGSGLNEQFF. The CDR3 DNA reads TGCAGCGTTGGGAGTGGGCTTAATGAGCAGTTCTTC.

This clonotype has only a few counts. The CDR3 DNA sequence: TGTGCCAGCAGCTACAGGACACATTCCTACAATGAGCAGTTCTTC. Protein product: CASSYRTHSYNEQFF. The gene calls are TRBV7-2 and TRBJ2-1; perhaps TRBD1 as D (5 bases). Germline loops: CDR1 SGHTA, CDR2 FQGNSA. The CDR3 is made up of 15 amino acids. V was clipped by 4 bases and J by 1 base, with 11 bases between them.

The V call is TRBV20-1, the J call TRBJ2-3; the match to TRBD1 covers 9 bases. From germline, CDR1 is DFQATT and CDR2 SNEGSKA (reference sequence). The length of the CDR3 is 13 residues. Trimming at V came to 3 bases and at J to 11 bases, leaving 9 bases not matched to a gene. The CDR3 region is CSARVPGQGEQYF. CDR3 bases: TGCAGTGCTAGGGTACCGGGACAGGGCGAGCAGTATTTT.

Only one count was recorded for this clonotype. The rearrangement joins TRBV20-1 to TRBJ2-1; D is tentatively TRBD1 or TRBD2 (5 bases each). The CDR3 length is 13 residues. V dropped 5 bases and J dropped 3 bases, with 11 bases sitting between them. Germline V gene lookup returns CDR1 DFQATT and CDR2 SNEGSKA (reference sequence). The CDR3 DNA is TGCAGTGCTGATAATGGGGGCTACAATGAGCAGTTCTTC. The encoded protein is CSADNGGYNEQFF.

V usage is TRBV7-6 and J usage is TRBJ2-2; D is ambiguous. Trimming removed 3 bases at V and 6 bases at J, with 8 bases between. The CDR3 is 13 residues long. Germline V gene sequence: CDR1 SGHVS, CDR2 FNYEAQ. The CDR3 is CASSFSGAGELFF. CDR3 bases: TGTGCCAGCAGCTTTTCGGGCGCCGGGGAGCTGTTTTTT.

The J gene is TRBJ1-1, the V gene TRBV7-8, with 11 bases lining up with TRBD1. With V trimmed by 3 bases and J by 8 bases, 5 bases remained unmatched. CDR3 size: 14 residues. Germline V lookup: CDR1 SGHVS, CDR2 FQNEAQ. The CDR3: CASSFGTGGGEAFF. Here the CDR3 DNA reads TGTGCCAGCAGCTTCGGGACAGGGGGGGGGGAAGCTTTCTTT.

The chain couples TRBV7-8 to TRBJ2-1, with 9 nucleotides matching TRBD2. The CDR3 contains 16 residues. CDR1 and CDR2 (germline): SGHVS, FQNEAQ. V lost 0 bases to trimming and J lost 8 bases; unmatched junction nucleotides: 8. The CDR3 DNA follows: TGTGCCAGCAGCTTAGCGCGGGCGGGAGGGCCGGATGAGCAGTTCTTC. It yields the protein CASSLARAGGPDEQFF.

The CDR3 is CAISDSRTERNYGYTF. The CDR3 nucleotides read TGTGCCATCAGTGATTCACGGACAGAGCGCAACTATGGCTACACCTTC. V and J are TRBV10-3 and TRBJ1-2, with D perhaps matching TRBD1 (6 bases). The CDR3 extends over 16 amino acids. The V end lost 3 bases, the J end lost 2 bases, and 16 bases lay between the germline ends. Germline V lookup: CDR1 ENHRY, CDR2 SYGVKD.

The rearrangement joins TRBV11-2 to TRBJ1-5; TRBD1 matches at 9 bases. The germline V gene encodes CDR1 SGHAT and CDR2 FQNNGV. With V trimmed by 6 bases and J by 7 bases, 4 bases remained unmatched. This CDR3 has 13 amino acids. The CDR3 nucleotides read TGTGCCAGCAGTTCACAGGGGGCACAGCCCCAGCATTTT. This sequence encodes CASSSQGAQPQHF.

The chain couples TRBV6-5 to TRBJ1-1; D not resolved. CDR3 length: 9 residues. The germline V and J ends were trimmed by 3 bases and 12 bases, with 5 bases remaining between them. Per germline, CDR1 MNHEY and CDR2 SVGAGI. The CDR3 sequence: CASSYIPFF. The CDR3 DNA reads TGTGCCAGCAGTTATATTCCTTTCTTT.

The genes are TRBV20-1 and TRBJ1-4; a weak D match, TRBD1 (5 bases). V lost 6 bases and J 8 bases, leaving 19 bases between the germline ends. CDR3 length equals 14 residues. Looked up from germline, CDR1 is DFQATT and CDR2 is SNEGSKA (reference sequence). CDR3 sequence reads: CSASSGAPGEKLFF. CDR3 bases: TGCAGTGCCTCTAGTGGGGCGCCGGGGGAAAAACTGTTTTTT.

This clonotype was found once. J is TRBJ2-2 and V is TRBV11-2; D perhaps matches TRBD2 (7 bases). CDR1 is SGHAT and CDR2 is FQNNGV in the germline V gene. V gave up 8 bases and J gave up 1 base, with 29 bases separating them. This CDR3 is built from 20 residues. CDR3 amino acids: CASLSPLGTTEGGNTGELFF. The CDR3 DNA reads TGTGCCAGCTTATCCCCCCTAGGGACTACCGAGGGGGGGAACACCGGGGAGCTGTTTTTT.